This TCR beta chain was identified during a study of pediatric ulcerative colitis (dated by TCRdb to about 2019). As for the study more broadly: Pancolitis was present in six to eight ulcerative colitis patients and left-sided colitis in two, and histology consistent with ulcerative colitis was found in all of these patients. From 9 or 10 newly diagnosed, treatment-naive pediatric ulcerative colitis patients and four non-IBD control children, paired blood and rectal samples were collected. The Pediatric Ulcerative Colitis Activity Index classified a couple of patients as having mild disease, four as having moderate disease and three as having acute severe colitis. Overall results and qualifications from the work: A couple of rectal CDR3 clonotypes were present in all ulcerative colitis patients and in none of the controls. Features of the rectal repertoire distinguished controls, mild-moderate colitis patients and acute severe colitis patients, and in acute severe colitis rectal diversity was lower because of clonal expansions. For technical reasons, substantially fewer templates were yielded by the blood samples of two patients, and these blood samples were excluded from blood-rectal overlap analysis. The healthy control group was small, with only four individuals. Autologous blood-rectal clonal overlap was significantly higher in ulcerative colitis patients than in controls, suggesting increased T cell trafficking to inflamed tissue. Because repertoires came from total lymphocyte DNA, patterns in rare subsets such as regulatory T cells may not be reflected.

Before the diagnostic colonoscopy, none of the ulcerative colitis patients had been given immunosuppressive medication. Blood was sampled at the same time as the colonoscopy. The Wizard kit (Promega) was used to extract genomic DNA from both blood and intestinal samples. Note on this clone: This clone's antigen is unknown. No qualities accompany the bases; no much larger clone lies one base away.

Rearranged CDR3 beta regions were amplified from genomic DNA with multiplex V and J primers using the immunoSEQ TRB Survey service. To keep sequencing depth the same across samples, survey-level depth of up to 500,000 reads per sample was applied. The libraries were purified, combined into pools and sequenced with Illumina technology. Per the authors' processing: Productive clonality, sample overlap, pairwise scatters, CDR3 beta length, V/D/J gene usage and productiveness were all assessed with the immunoSEQ online tools. Calculated diversity was defined as the number of unique rearrangements divided by total templates, multiplied by 100, and Shannon and Simpson indices were computed as well. Z-score normalized data were analyzed by principal component analysis with the R prcomp function and the ggbiplot package. Morisita's index was used to measure clonal overlap between blood and rectum within each subject. The table comes from immuneACCESS by way of TCRdb, which keeps in-frame sequences with V and J called. Part of the clones is missing from these tables; in studies checked, under half for an unresolved V gene and the rest for unknown reasons. V and J calls plus clone size are reproduced from that table; the DNA served to infer D and trimming. For this sample the table gives roughly 30,000 clones, of which roughly 86% were detected only once. The ten most abundant clones make up approximately 4% of the sample.

The germline V gene yields SGHTA for CDR1 and FQGNSA for CDR2. V drops 2 bases and J drops 5 bases, leaving 7 bases in between. Taken from cysteine to phenylalanine, the CDR3 has 14 residues. The only DNA kept is the CDR3, 42 bases in frame from the first base. The source material was blood. The chain couples TRBV7-2 to TRBJ1-6, with no confidently assigned D gene. This clonotype was obtained from a boy aged 5-17 years with severe ulcerative colitis. The nucleotide sequence reads TGTGCCAGCAGCTTACTAGGTCATAATTCACCCCTCCACTTT. Its translation reads: CASSLLGHNSPLHF.